Below are 26 T cell receptor beta chains sequenced from a single sample in a study of blood T cell repertoires in COVID-19 (dated by TCRdb to 2019 to 2021). The receptor library was made with the immunoSEQ multiplex PCR assay. TCRdb stores this immuneACCESS table with in-frame sequences only. Part of the clones is absent; in the studies checked, under half of the shortfall reflects unresolved V genes, and no reason is known for the rest. The table for this sample lists 250,000 to 300,000 clones; 70% to 90% of them were counted only once. 1.5% to 2% of the sample belongs to the ten largest clones. Sample: PBMCs or T cells enriched from blood (not recorded which). The receptors come from a woman in her 50s who had recovered from COVID-19.

The chain uses TRBV7-2 and TRBJ2-3, with 8 bases fitting TRBD2. The V gene's germline CDR1 is SGHTA and CDR2 FQGNSA. The CDR3 covers 15 residues. J was trimmed by 7 bases and V by 2 bases; bases with no gene match: 8. CDR3 nucleotides: TGTGCCAGCAGCTTACCTAGCGGGTTCGCGAATACGCAGTATTTT. Protein sequence: CASSLPSGFANTQYF.

The chain couples TRBV7-2 to TRBJ2-5; TRBD1 is a possible D gene (6 bases). Trimming took 4 bases from V and 6 from J, leaving 12 bases between them. The CDR3 is made up of 13 amino acids. CDR1 is SGHTA and CDR2 is FQGNSA in the germline V gene. The CDR3 nucleotides are TGTGCCAGCAGCTCAGGGGTTCCCAAGACCCAGTACTTC. Translating it yields CASSSGVPKTQYF. Based on the CDR3 plus reference TRBV7-2 and TRBJ2-5, the full variable domain is GAGVSQSPSNKVTEKGKDVELRCDPISGHTALYWYRQSLGQGLEFLIYFQGNSAPDKSGLPSDRFSAERTGGSVSTLTIQRTQQEDSAVYLCASSSGVPKTQYFGPGTRLLVL.

The chain couples TRBV12-2 to TRBJ1-5; TRBD1 is the table's D call and was not checked against the DNA. TRBV12-2 is shown as a pseudogene. CDR3 length equals 21 residues. Here the CDR3 reads CASRPPGPFGTGGGLNQPQHF. The CDR3 coding sequence is TGTGCAAGTCGCCCTCCAGGACCCTTCGGGACAGGGGGCGGTCTCAATCAGCCCCAGCATTTT.

Of note for this clone: The germline gene is not matched at one end of the junction; a read error may be the cause. The CDR3 loop reads CASSPGLSSYNEQFF. CDR3 DNA: TGTGCTAGCAGCCCGGGACTAAGTTCCTACAATGAGCAGTTCTTC. The chain couples TRBV7-7 to TRBJ2-1; 7 bases map to TRBD2. The CDR3 sequence is 15 residues long. CDR1 and CDR2 (germline): SSHAT, FNYEAQ (reference sequence).

J is TRBJ2-7 and V is TRBV5-1; 13 nucleotides agree with TRBD2. Looked up from germline, CDR1 is SGHRS and CDR2 is YFSETQ. Trimming took 4 bases from V and 5 from J; bases not matched to a gene: 6. The CDR3 has 15 residues. DNA of the CDR3: TGCGCCAGCAGCCCTACTAGCGGGAGGGGTCACGAGCAGTACTTC. Translated: CASSPTSGRGHEQYF.

This sequence joins TRBV3-1 (or the pseudogene TRBV3-2) and TRBJ1-3; 7 bases are a match to TRBD1. The germline V gene encodes CDR1 LGHDT and CDR2 YNNKEL (reference sequence). The V gene end was trimmed by 5 bases and the J gene end by 10 bases; junction bases not matched to a gene: 11. This CDR3 comprises 14 residues. CDR3 residues: CASSTGQAARTIYF. CDR3 DNA sequence: TGTGCCAGCAGCACCGGACAGGCCGCCCGGACCATATATTTT.

V and J are TRBV18 and TRBJ2-3, with TRBD2 matching 13 bases. Trimming removed 3 bases from V and 1 base from J; junction bases left unmatched: 7. This CDR3 comprises 18 residues. Germline CDR1 is KGHSH and CDR2 is LQKENI. CDR3 in DNA: TGTGCCAGCTCACCTCCCGGGACTAGCGGGATGGGCACAGATACGCAGTATTTT. Its protein is CASSPPGTSGMGTDTQYF.

V gene TRBV6-1 combines with J gene TRBJ1-3, with TRBD1 identical over 10 bases. The CDR3 extends over 17 amino acids. Trimming removed 4 bases from V and 2 bases from J; junction bases left unmatched: 8. The V gene's germline CDR1 is MNHNS and CDR2 SASEGT. CDR3 loop: CASSGRKGTGAGNTIYF. CDR3 bases: TGTGCCAGCAGTGGTCGTAAGGGGACAGGGGCTGGAAACACCATATATTTT.

This chain links TRBV5-8 with TRBJ2-1; 7 bases map to TRBD2. J gave up 0 bases and V 1 base, and 1 base lay outside the gene matches. This CDR3 is built from 15 residues. CDR1 and CDR2 (germline): SGHTS, YDEGEE. In nucleotides, the CDR3 is TGTGCCAGCAGCTTGCTAGCGGCCTCCTACAATGAGCAGTTCTTC. Translation: CASSLLAASYNEQFF.

The chain uses TRBV19 and TRBJ1-1, with no clear D. Trimming cost V 5 bases and J 4 bases, with 23 bases left between them. This CDR3 has 17 residues. Germline V gene lookup returns CDR1 LNHDA and CDR2 SQIVND (reference sequence). The CDR3 DNA reads as TGTGCCAGTAGTCATCGGAGGCCAGGCCCCCGGGGCACTGAAGCTTTCTTT. Translation gives CASSHRRPGPRGTEAFF. Variable domain in full (rest from reference TRBV19 and TRBJ1-1): DGGITQSPKYLFRKEGQNVTLSCEQNLNHDAMYWYRQDPGQGLRLIYYSQIVNDFQKGDIAEGYSVSREKKESFPLTVTSAQKNPTAFYLCASSHRRPGPRGTEAFFGQGTRLTVV.

A word on this clone: Distinct nucleotide sequences in the sample also encode this CDR3. V gene TRBV9 combines with J gene TRBJ2-1; 7 bases agree with TRBD2. J gave up 0 bases and V 2 bases, and 2 bases lay outside the gene matches. This CDR3 is 15 amino acids long. Germline V lookup: CDR1 SGDLS, CDR2 YYNGEE. The CDR3 protein is CASSVSGTSYNEQFF. As DNA, the CDR3 is TGTGCCAGCAGCGTCAGCGGGACCTCCTACAATGAGCAGTTCTTC.

The rearrangement joins TRBV7-8 to TRBJ2-3, with a weak D call TRBD2 (6 bases). The germline CDR1 and CDR2 sequences are SGHVS and FQNEAQ. This CDR3 region has 14 residues. V gave up 5 bases and J gave up 5 bases, with 14 bases separating them. DNA of the CDR3: TGTGCCAGCAGCCCCCTTGGAGGGAAAGATACGCAGTATTTT. Translation: CASSPLGGKDTQYF.

The rearrangement uses TRBV2 and TRBJ1-2; D remains ambiguous. The CDR3 has 11 amino acids. The germline V gene has CDR1 SNHLY and CDR2 FYNNEI. V was trimmed by 0 bases and J by 7 bases, leaving 3 bases between them. As DNA, the CDR3 is TGTGCCAGCAGTGAAGCTCGTGGCTACACCTTC. Its protein is CASSEARGYTF.

On this clone itself: This specimen includes other DNA sequences encoding the same CDR3. This rearrangement joins TRBV5-4 to TRBJ2-3; 10 bases are shared with TRBD2. Germline values: CDR1 SGHNT, CDR2 YYREEE (reference sequence). The ends lost 5 bases at V and 1 base at J; junction bases unmatched: 4. The CDR3 length is 15 residues. The CDR3: CASSLGLAGTDTQYF. CDR3 sequence (DNA): TGTGCCAGCAGTCTCGGACTAGCGGGCACAGATACGCAGTATTTT. The variable domain in full, with the rest retrieved from reference TRBV5-4 and TRBJ2-3, is ETGVTQSPTHLIKTRGQQVTLRCSSQSGHNTVSWYQQALGQGPQFIFQYYREEENGRGNFPPRFSGLQFPNYSSELNVNALELDDSALYLCASSLGLAGTDTQYFGPGTRLTVL.

This chain joins TRBV30 and TRBJ1-5; the D gene is possibly TRBD1 (6 bases). Trimming shortened V by 2 bases and J by 2 bases, and 10 bases separated the two germline ends. CDR3 length: 14 amino acids. Germline CDR1 reads GTSNPN; CDR2 reads SVGIG (reference sequence). In DNA form, the CDR3 reads TGTGCCTGGAGTAGGGCAGGGGGCAATCAGCCCCAGCATTTT. Translation: CAWSRAGGNQPQHF.

The chain combines TRBV28 with TRBJ2-2, with TRBD1 matching 8 bases. J was trimmed by 8 bases and V by 6 bases; bases with no gene match: 14. In germline, CDR1 is MDHEN, CDR2 SYDVKM. The CDR3 loop spans 16 amino acids. The CDR3 nucleotides are TGTGCCAGCAGGGGACCGGGGACAGGAGGCGGAGGGGAGCTGTTTTTT. Its translation is CASRGPGTGGGGELFF.

This chain uses TRBV12-3 or TRBV12-4 with TRBJ1-2; no definite D call. This CDR3 is 12 amino acids long. Trimming left V 2 bases short and J 4 bases short, with 5 bases between. The CDR3 bases are TGTGCCAGCAGTTTATCCGTCTATGGCTACACCTTC. Its translation is CASSLSVYGYTF.

This sequence joins TRBV5-1 and TRBJ2-7; tentative D call: TRBD2 (6 bases). The V gene's germline CDR1 is SGHRS and CDR2 YFSETQ. V was trimmed by 4 bases and J by 2 bases, leaving 13 bases between them. The CDR3 loop spans 14 amino acids. CDR3 sequence: CASSAGTGPYEQYF. CDR3 DNA: TGCGCCAGCAGCGCGGGGACTGGACCCTACGAGCAGTACTTC.

The chain employs TRBV15 and TRBJ1-2; TRBD1 agrees at 9 bases. The CDR3 sequence is 16 residues long. The V gene's germline CDR1 is LNHNV and CDR2 YYDKDF (reference sequence). V shed 1 base and J 4 bases; nucleotides not matched to a gene: 7. The CDR3 nucleotides read TGTGCCACCAGCAGAGGGGTACAGGGGGCTGGCTATGGCTACACCTTC. Translation gives CATSRGVQGAGYGYTF.

This clone was seen once. This chain links TRBV5-1 with TRBJ1-1, with D unresolved. CDR3 length equals 15 residues. V was cut by 4 bases and J by 1 base, with 14 bases left in between. Germline CDR1 SGHRS, CDR2 YFSETQ. Written as DNA, the CDR3 is TGCGCCAGCAGCCTTGAAGCGGGAAGGAACACTGAAGCTTTCTTT. Amino acid sequence: CASSLEAGRNTEAFF.

The chain uses TRBV28 and TRBJ1-5; 7 bases line up with TRBD1. The CDR3 covers 15 residues. CDR1 MDHEN and CDR2 SYDVKM come from the germline V gene. J gave up 1 base and V 2 bases, and 2 bases lay outside the gene matches. The CDR3 protein is CASSLGTVSNQPQHF. For the CDR3, the DNA is TGTGCCAGCAGTTTAGGGACAGTAAGCAATCAGCCCCAGCATTTT.

The chain carries TRBV7-2 and TRBJ1-4; 10 bases map to TRBD1. The length of the CDR3 is 18 residues. The V gene end was trimmed by 2 bases and the J gene end by 7 bases; junction bases not matched to a gene: 13. Germline V gives CDR1 SGHTA, CDR2 FQGNSA. CDR3 nucleotides: TGTGCCAGCAGCTTAAGGCCTAACCCCGGGACAGGGGTTGAAAAACTGTTTTTT. This sequence encodes CASSLRPNPGTGVEKLFF.

The V gene is TRBV9, the J gene TRBJ2-1, with 12 bases matching TRBD2. Unmatched junction bases numbered 16, after V lost 0 bases and J lost 0 bases. This CDR3 is 22 amino acids long. CDR1 SGDLS and CDR2 YYNGEE come from the germline V gene. The CDR3 sequence: CASSVATPGLAGSPGSYNEQFF. The CDR3, as DNA: TGTGCCAGCAGCGTAGCTACCCCTGGACTAGCGGGAAGTCCTGGCTCCTACAATGAGCAGTTCTTC.

This rearrangement joins TRBV4-2 to TRBJ1-1; D not certain. This CDR3 is built from 17 residues. V was pared by 3 bases and J by 4 bases, with 21 bases between. Germline values: CDR1 LGHNA, CDR2 YNFKEQ. Written as DNA, the CDR3 is TGTGCCAGCAGCCAGATAACCGGCGGGGTAGGTGTCACTGAAGCTTTCTTT. Translated: CASSQITGGVGVTEAFF.

The V and J genes are TRBV3-1 (or the pseudogene TRBV3-2) and TRBJ2-5, with D possibly TRBD2 on 6 matching bases. The CDR3 has 14 amino acids. The germline V gene encodes CDR1 LGHDT and CDR2 YNNKEL (reference sequence). With 7 bases removed from V and 2 bases from J, the gap between germline ends came to 14 bases. The CDR3 loop is CASKDWGGQETQYF. In nucleotides, the CDR3 is TGTGCCAGCAAAGACTGGGGAGGTCAAGAGACCCAGTACTTC.

V usage is TRBV28 and J usage is TRBJ2-7; 11 bases match TRBD1. Germline values: CDR1 MDHEN, CDR2 SYDVKM. Germline trimming cut 1 base from V and 3 bases from J; bases unmatched to any gene: 5. CDR3 length: 16 amino acids. Here the CDR3 DNA reads TGTGCCAGCAGTTTATTAGGGACAGGGGGGGACTACGAGCAGTACTTC. Translation: CASSLLGTGGDYEQYF.